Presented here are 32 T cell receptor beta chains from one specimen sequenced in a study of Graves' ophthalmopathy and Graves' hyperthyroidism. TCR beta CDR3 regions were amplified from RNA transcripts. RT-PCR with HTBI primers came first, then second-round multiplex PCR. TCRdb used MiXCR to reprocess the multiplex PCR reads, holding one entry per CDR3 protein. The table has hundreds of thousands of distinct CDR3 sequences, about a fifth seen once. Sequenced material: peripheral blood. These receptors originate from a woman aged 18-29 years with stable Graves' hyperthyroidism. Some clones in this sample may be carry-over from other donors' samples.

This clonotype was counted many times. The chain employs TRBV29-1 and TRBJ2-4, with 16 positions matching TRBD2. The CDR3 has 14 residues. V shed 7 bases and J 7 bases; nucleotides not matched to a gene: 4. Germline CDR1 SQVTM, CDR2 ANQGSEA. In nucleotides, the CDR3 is TGCAGCGCGGGACTAGCGGGAGGGCCGAACATTCAGTACTTC. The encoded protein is CSAGLAGGPNIQYF.

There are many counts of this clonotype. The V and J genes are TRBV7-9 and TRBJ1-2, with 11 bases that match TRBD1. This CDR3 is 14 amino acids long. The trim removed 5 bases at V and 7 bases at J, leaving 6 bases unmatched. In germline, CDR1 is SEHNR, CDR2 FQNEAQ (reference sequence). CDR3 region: CASSLGQGALGYTF. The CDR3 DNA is TGTGCCAGCAGCCTAGGACAGGGGGCGCTTGGCTACACCTTC.

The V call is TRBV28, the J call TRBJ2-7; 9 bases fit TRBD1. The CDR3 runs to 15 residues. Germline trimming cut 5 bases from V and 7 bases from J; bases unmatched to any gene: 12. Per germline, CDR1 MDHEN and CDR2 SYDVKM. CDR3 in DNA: TGTGCCAGCAGTCTCGCACAGGGGGCGTGGGGTGAGCAGTACTTC. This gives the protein CASSLAQGAWGEQYF.

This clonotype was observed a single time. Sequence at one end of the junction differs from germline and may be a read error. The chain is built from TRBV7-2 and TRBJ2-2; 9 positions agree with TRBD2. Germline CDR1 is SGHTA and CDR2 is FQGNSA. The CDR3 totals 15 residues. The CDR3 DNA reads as TGTGCCAGCAGCCTAGCGGGAACGGGGCCCGGGGAGCTGTTTTTT. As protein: CASSLAGTGPGELFF.

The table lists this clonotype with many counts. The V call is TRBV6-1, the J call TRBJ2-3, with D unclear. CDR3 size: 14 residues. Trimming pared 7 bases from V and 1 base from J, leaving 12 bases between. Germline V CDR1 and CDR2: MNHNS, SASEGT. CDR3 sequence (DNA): TGTGCCAGCAAGAGCCTAGGAGGCACAGATACGCAGTATTTT. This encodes CASKSLGGTDTQYF.

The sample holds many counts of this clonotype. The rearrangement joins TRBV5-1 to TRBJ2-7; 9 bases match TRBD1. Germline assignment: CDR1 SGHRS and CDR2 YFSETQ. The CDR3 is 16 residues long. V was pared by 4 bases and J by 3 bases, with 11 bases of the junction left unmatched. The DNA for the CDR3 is TGCGCCAGCAGCCTAAGACAGGGGGTATCGCTCTACGAGCAGTACTTC. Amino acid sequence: CASSLRQGVSLYEQYF.

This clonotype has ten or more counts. As DNA, the CDR3 is TGTGCCAGCAGCCGACTGACCAATCAGCCCCAGCATTTT. It translates to CASSRLTNQPQHF. This chain uses TRBV12-3 or TRBV12-4 with TRBJ1-5; D unresolved. Trimming removed 6 bases from V and 3 bases from J, with 9 bases in between. The CDR3 totals 13 residues.

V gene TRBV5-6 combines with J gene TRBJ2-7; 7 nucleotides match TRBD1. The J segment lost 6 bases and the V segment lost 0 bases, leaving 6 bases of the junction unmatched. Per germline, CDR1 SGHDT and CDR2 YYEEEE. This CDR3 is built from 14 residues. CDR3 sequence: CASSLEKGAREQYF. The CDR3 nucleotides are TGTGCCAGCAGCTTGGAAAAGGGGGCCCGCGAGCAGTACTTC.

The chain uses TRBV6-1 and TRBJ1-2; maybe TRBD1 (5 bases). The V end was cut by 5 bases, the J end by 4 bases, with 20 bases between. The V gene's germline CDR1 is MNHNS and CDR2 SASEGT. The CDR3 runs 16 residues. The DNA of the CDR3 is TGTGCCAGCAGTACGCCGGGGCCGAGCTTACCCTATGGCTACACCTTC. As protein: CASSTPGPSLPYGYTF.

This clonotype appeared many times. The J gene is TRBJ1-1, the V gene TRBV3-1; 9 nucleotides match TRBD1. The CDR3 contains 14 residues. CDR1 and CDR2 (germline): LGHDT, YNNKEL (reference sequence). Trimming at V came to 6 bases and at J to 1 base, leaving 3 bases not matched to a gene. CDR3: CASRSGQGNTEAFF. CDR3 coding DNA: TGTGCCAGCAGGTCGGGACAGGGGAACACTGAAGCTTTCTTT.

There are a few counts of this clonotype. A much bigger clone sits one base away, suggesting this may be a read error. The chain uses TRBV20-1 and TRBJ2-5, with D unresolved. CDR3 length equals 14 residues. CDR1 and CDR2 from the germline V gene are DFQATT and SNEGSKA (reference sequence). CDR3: CSARGYRGEETKYF. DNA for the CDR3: TGCAGTGCTAGAGGTTATCGAGGAGAAGAGACCAAGTACTTC.

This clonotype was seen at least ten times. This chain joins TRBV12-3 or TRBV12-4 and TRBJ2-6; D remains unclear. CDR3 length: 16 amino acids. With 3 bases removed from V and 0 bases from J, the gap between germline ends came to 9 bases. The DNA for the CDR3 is TGTGCCAGCAGTTTTGGGGTCCTCTCTGGGGCCAACGTCCTGACTTTC. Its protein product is CASSFGVLSGANVLTF.

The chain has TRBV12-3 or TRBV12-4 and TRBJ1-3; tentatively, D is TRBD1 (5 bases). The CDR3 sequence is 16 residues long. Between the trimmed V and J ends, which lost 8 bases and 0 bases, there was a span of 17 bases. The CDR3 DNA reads TGTGCCAGCTCACTGGGAGGGGCTAGCTCTGGAAACACCATATATTTT. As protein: CASSLGGASSGNTIYF.

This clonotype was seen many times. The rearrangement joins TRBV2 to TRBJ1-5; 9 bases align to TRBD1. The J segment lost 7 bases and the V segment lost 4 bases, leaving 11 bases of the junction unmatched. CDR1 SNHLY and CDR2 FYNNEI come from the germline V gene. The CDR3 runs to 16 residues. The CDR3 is CASSGRLGTGLQPQHF. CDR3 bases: TGTGCCAGCAGTGGACGCCTCGGGACAGGGCTACAGCCCCAGCATTTT.

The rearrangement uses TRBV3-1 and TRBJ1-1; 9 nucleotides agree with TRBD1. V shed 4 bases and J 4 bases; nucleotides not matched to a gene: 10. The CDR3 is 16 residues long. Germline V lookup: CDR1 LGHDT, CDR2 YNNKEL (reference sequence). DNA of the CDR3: TGTGCCAGCAGCCTTCCCAAGGACAGGGGTCCCACTGAAGCTTTCTTT. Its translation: CASSLPKDRGPTEAFF.

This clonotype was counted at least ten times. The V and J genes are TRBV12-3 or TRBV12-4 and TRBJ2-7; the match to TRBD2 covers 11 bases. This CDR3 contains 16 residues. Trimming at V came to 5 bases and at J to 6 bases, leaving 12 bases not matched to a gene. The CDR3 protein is CASSPRGSGGAGEQYF. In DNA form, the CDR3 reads TGTGCCAGCAGTCCCCGGGGTAGCGGGGGGGCGGGCGAGCAGTACTTC.

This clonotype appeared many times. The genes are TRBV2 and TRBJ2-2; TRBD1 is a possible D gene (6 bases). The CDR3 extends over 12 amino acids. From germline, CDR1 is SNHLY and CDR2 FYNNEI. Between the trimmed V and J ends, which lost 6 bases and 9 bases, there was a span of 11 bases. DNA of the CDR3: TGTGCCAGCAGGACGGACAGCAGGGAGCTGTTTTTT. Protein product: CASRTDSRELFF.

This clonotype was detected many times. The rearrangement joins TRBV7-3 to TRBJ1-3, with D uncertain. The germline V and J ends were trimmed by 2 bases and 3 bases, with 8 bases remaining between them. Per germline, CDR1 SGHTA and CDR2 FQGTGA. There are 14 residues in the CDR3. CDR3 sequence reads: CASSLSVIGNTIYF. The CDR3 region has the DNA TGTGCCAGCAGCTTATCGGTTATTGGAAACACCATATATTTT.

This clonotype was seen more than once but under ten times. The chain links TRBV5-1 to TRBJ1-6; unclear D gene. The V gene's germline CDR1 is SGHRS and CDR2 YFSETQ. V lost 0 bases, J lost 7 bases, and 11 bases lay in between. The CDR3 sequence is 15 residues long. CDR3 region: CASSLEGSGNSPLHF. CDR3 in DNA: TGCGCCAGCAGCTTGGAAGGGAGCGGCAATTCACCCCTCCACTTT.

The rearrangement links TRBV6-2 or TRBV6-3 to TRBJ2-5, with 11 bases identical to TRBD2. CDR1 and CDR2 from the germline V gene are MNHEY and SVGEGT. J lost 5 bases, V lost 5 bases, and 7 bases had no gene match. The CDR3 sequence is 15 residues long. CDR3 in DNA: TGTGCCAGCAGTGACCGACTAGCGGGGTCGGAGACCCAGTACTTC. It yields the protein CASSDRLAGSETQYF.

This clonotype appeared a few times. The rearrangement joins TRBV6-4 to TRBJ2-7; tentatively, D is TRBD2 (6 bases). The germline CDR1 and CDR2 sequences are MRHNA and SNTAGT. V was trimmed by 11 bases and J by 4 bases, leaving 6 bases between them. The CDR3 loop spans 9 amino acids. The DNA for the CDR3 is TGTGCCGGGGGGTACGAGCAGTACTTC. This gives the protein CAGGYEQYF.

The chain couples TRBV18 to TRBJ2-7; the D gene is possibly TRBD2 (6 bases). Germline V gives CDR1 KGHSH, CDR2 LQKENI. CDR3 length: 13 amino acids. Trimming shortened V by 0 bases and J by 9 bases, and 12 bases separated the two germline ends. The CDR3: CASSPPVGEVQYF. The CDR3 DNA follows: TGTGCCAGCTCACCACCTGTGGGGGAGGTGCAGTACTTC.

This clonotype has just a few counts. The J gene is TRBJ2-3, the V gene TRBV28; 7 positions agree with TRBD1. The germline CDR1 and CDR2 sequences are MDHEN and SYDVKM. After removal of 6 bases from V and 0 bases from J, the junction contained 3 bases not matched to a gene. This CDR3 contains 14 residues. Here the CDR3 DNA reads TGTGCCAGCAGCGCGGACAGGAGCACAGATACGCAGTATTTT. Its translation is CASSADRSTDTQYF.

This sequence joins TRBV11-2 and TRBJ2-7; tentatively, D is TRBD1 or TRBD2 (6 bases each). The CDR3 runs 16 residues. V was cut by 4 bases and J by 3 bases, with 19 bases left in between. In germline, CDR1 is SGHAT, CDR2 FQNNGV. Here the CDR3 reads CASSSEGGLLLYEQYF. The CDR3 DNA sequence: TGTGCCAGCAGCTCCGAGGGGGGCCTATTACTCTACGAGCAGTACTTC.

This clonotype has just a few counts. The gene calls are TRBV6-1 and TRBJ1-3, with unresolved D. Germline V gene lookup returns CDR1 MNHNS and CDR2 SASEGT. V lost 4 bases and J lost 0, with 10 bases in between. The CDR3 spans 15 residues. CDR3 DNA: TGTGCCAGCAGTGGCGGGTTGACCTCTGGAAACACCATATATTTT. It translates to CASSGGLTSGNTIYF.

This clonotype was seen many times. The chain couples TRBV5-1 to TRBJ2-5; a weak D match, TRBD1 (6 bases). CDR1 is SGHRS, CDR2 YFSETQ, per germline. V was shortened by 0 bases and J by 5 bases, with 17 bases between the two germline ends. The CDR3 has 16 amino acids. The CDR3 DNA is TGCGCCAGCAGCTTGGGAGGCAGGGGTAGGAGTGAGACCCAGTACTTC. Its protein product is CASSLGGRGRSETQYF.

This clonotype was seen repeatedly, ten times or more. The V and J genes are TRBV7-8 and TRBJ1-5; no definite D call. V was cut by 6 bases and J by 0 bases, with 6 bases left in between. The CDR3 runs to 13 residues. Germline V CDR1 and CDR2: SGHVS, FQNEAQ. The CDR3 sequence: CASSYNSNQPQHF. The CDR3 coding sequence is TGTGCCAGCAGTTACAATAGCAATCAGCCCCAGCATTTT.

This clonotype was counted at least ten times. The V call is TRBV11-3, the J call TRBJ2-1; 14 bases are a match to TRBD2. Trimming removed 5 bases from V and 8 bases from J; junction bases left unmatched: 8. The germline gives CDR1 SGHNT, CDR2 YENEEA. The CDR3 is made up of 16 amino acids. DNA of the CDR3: TGTGCCAGCAGCCTGGGGACTAGCGGGAGTATATATGAGCAGTTCTTC. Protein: CASSLGTSGSIYEQFF.

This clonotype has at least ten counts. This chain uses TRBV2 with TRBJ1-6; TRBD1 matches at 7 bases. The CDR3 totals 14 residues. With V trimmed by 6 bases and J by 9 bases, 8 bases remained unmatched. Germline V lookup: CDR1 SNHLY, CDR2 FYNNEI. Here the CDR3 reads CASSLQGYGSPLHF. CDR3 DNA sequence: TGTGCCAGCAGCTTACAGGGGTATGGTTCACCCCTCCACTTT. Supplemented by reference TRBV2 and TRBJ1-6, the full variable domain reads EPEVTQTPSHQVTQMGQEVILRCVPISNHLYFYWYRQILGQKVEFLVSFYNNEISEKSEIFDDQFSVERPDGSNFTLKIRSTKLEDSAMYFCASSLQGYGSPLHFGNGTRLTVT.

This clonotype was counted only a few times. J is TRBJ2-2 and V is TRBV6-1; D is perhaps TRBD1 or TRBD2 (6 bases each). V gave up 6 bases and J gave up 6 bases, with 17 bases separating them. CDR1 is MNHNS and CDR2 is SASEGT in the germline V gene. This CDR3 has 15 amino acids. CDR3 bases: TGTGCCAGCAGCGCAACCAGGGGAGGACCCGGGGAGCTGTTTTTT. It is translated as CASSATRGGPGELFF.

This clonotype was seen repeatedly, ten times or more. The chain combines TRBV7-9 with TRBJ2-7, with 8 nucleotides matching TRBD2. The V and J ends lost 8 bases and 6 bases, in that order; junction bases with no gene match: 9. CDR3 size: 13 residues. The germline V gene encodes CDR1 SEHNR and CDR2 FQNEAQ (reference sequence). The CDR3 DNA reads TGTGCCAGCGCCGGACTAGCCGACACCGAGCAGTACTTC. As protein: CASAGLADTEQYF.

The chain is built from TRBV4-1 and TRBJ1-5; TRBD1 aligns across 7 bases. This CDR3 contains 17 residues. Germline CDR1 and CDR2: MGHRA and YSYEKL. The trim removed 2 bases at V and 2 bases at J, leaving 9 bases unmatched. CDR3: CASSQTRTGRRNQPQHF. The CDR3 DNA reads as TGCGCCAGCAGCCAAACCAGGACAGGCAGACGCAATCAGCCCCAGCATTTT.